The clone carrying this T cell receptor beta chain was seen more than once but under ten times. The target antigen is unknown. The CDR3 loop spans 14 amino acids. V was shortened by 10 bases and J by 4 bases, with 19 bases between the two germline ends. In germline, CDR1 is LNHDA, CDR2 SQIVND (reference sequence). Cultured CD4+ T cells had their DNA profiled by the Oncomine TCR Beta short-read assay. TCRdb itself ran the PCR reads through MiXCR, one entry per CDR3 protein. The sample includes about 4,900 distinct CDR3 sequences, roughly 28% seen only once; the top ten take 30% to 45%. This record belongs to a study of vaccination and CD4 T cells after COVID-19. Study results and caveats: Spike mono-reactive status applied to 304 of 307 vaccine-specific clones in convalescent patients.

The treatment: roughly nine-day PBMC culture with coronavirus spike peptide pools or control peptides (ViraFEST assay). Harvesting of the unexposed donor's CD4+ T cells predated the COVID-19 pandemic (2011-2018). From unexposed donors, CD4+ T cells were probed, cells permitting, with SARS-CoV-2 S/N and four cold-coronavirus spikes. J is TRBJ1-2 and V is TRBV19; a possible D gene is TRBD1 (6 bases). This TCR was sampled from a human donor in good health. Sequencing used CD4+ T cells from blood, cultured in vitro. The CDR3 DNA is TGTGCCACAGCGGACTTTGGACAGCCCTATGGCTACACCTTC. Amino acid sequence: CATADFGQPYGYTF.